The next 3 T cell receptor beta chains were all read from a single sample in a study of blood T cell repertoires in COVID-19. This table comes from immunoSEQ multiplex PCR, and its TCRdb copy is limited to in-frame clones, with some not included. The table includes around 130,000 clones, approximately 80% detected once. Source material: peripheral blood. These receptors all come from a woman between 55 and 75 years old with acute or convalescent COVID-19.

The chain is built from TRBV2 and TRBJ1-2, with a possible D match to TRBD1 (6 bases). The ends were cut back, 8 bases at V and 6 bases at J, with 19 bases in the middle. In germline, CDR1 is SNHLY, CDR2 FYNNEI. The CDR3 runs 14 residues. CDR3 sequence: CASSDSRVMHGYTF. DNA of the CDR3: TGTGCCAGCTCGGACAGCAGGGTAATGCATGGCTACACCTTC.

The chain links TRBV6-1 to TRBJ1-2; no definite D call. This CDR3 region has 12 residues. Germline lookup yields CDR1 MNHNS and CDR2 SASEGT. V shed 4 bases and J shed 4 bases, with 7 bases lying between them. The CDR3: CASSAARYGYTF. In DNA form, the CDR3 reads TGTGCCAGCAGTGCAGCGCGCTATGGCTACACCTTC.

This clone was recorded a few times. The chain links TRBV5-1 to TRBJ2-6, with a possible D match to TRBD2 (5 bases). The germline V and J ends were trimmed by 4 bases and 0 bases, with 14 bases remaining between them. The germline V gene encodes CDR1 SGHRS and CDR2 YFSETQ. The CDR3 sequence is 17 residues long. CDR3 loop: CASSPLTGDSGANVLTF. The CDR3 DNA reads as TGCGCCAGCAGCCCCCTGACCGGGGACTCTGGGGCCAACGTCCTGACTTTC. Together with reference TRBV5-1 and TRBJ2-6, the CDR3 gives the full variable domain: KAGVTQTPRYLIKTRGQQVTLSCSPISGHRSVSWYQQTPGQGLQFLFEYFSETQRNKGNFPGRFSGRQFSNSRSEMNVSTLELGDSALYLCASSPLTGDSGANVLTFGAGSRLTVL.